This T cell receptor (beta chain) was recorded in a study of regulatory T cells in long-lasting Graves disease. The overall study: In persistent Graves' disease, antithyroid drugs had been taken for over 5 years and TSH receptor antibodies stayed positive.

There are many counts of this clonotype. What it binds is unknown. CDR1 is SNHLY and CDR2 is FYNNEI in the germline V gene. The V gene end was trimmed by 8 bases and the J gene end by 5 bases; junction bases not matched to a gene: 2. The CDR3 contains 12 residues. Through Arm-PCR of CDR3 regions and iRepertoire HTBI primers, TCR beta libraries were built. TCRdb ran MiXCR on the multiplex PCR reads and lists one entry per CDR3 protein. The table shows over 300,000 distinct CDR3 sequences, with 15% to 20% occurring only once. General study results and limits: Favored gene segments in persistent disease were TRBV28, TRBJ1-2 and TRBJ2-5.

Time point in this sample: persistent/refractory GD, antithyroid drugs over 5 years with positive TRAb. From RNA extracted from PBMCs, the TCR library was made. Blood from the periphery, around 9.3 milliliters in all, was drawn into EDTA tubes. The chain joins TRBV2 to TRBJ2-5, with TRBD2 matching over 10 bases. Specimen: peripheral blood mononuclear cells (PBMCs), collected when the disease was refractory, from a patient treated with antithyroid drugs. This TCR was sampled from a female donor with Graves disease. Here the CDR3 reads CASGGLAETQYF. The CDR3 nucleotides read TGTGCCAGCGGGGGACTAGCGGAGACCCAGTACTTC.